A selection of T cell receptor beta chains follows, all from one sample in a study of blood T cell repertoires in COVID-19. Some clones are missing from TCRdb's copy, which holds only in-frame ones; the method was immunoSEQ multiplex PCR. The table has about 190,000 clones, approximately 79% seen once. Sequencing was performed on peripheral blood. The receptors stem from a woman in her 50s with acute or convalescent COVID-19. The CDR3 runs from the conserved cysteine through the conserved F or W. The D gene is left open where the match is weak. Only some rows state a clone size, as once, few, many or a class for expanded clones.

V,size,J,D,DNA,CDR3
TRBV3-1/TRBV3-2,NA,TRBJ2-2,NA,TGTGCCAGCAGCCAAGGTCGGGGATCCACCGGGGAGCTGTTTTTT,CASSQGRGSTGELFF
TRBV19,NA,TRBJ2-6,NA,TGTGCCAGTAGTGATTGGGCAAGCACTGGGGCCAACGTCCTGACTTTC,CASSDWASTGANVLTF
TRBV3-1/TRBV3-2,few,TRBJ2-1,TRBD2,TGTGCCAGCAGACGTACTAGCGGGGGTATTAATGAGCAGTTCTTC,CASRRTSGGINEQFF
TRBV24-1,once,TRBJ2-5,NA,TGTGCCACCAGTGATGTGAGGGAGGTCATAAAAGAGACCCAGTACTTC,CATSDVREVIKETQYF
TRBV5-6,NA,TRBJ1-4,NA,TGTGCCAGCAGCTTGGGGGCAGGGCCTAATGAAAAACTGTTTTTT,CASSLGAGPNEKLFF
TRBV6-1,NA,TRBJ1-1,TRBD1,TGTGCCAGCAGTGATTCCCTACAGGGGGGGTACACTGAAGCTTTCTTT,CASSDSLQGGYTEAFF
TRBV24-1,NA,TRBJ2-3,NA,TGTGCCACCAGTGATTTAGCTAGGGGAACAGGGCGGGCAGATACGCAGTATTTT,CATSDLARGTGRADTQYF
TRBV5-1,NA,TRBJ1-1,NA,TGCGCCAGCAGCGGGGGCGGGGGACCTTTTGAAGCTTTCTTT,CASSGGGGPFEAFF
TRBV5-5,once,TRBJ1-4,TRBD1,TGTGCCAGCTCTACCCACAGGGGCGGTGAAAAACTGTTTTTT,CASSTHRGGEKLFF
TRBV14,NA,TRBJ2-3,TRBD2,TGTGCCAGCAGCCAAGATCTTGTCGGCGGGAGGGCCTGGGAGACAGATACGCAGTATTTT,CASSQDLVGGRAWETDTQYF
TRBV15,NA,TRBJ1-5,NA,TGTGCCACCAGCAGTTATCTTCAGCCCCAGCATTTT,CATSSYLQPQHF
TRBV4-3,NA,TRBJ1-1,NA,TGCGCCAGCAGCCACGCGCCGGAACGGGGTGAAGCTTTCTTT,CASSHAPERGEAFF
TRBV28,few,TRBJ2-7,TRBD2,TGTGCCAGCAGTTCCCCGGGACTAGCGGGAGGGCACGAGCAGTACTTC,CASSSPGLAGGHEQYF
TRBV23-1,NA,TRBJ2-3,NA,TGCGCCAGCGTACCGGGACTCCCCACAGATACGCAGTATTTT,CASVPGLPTDTQYF
TRBV5-8,many,TRBJ1-1,NA,TGTGCCAGCACCCGGTCCAGGGGGAACACTGAAGCTTTCTTT,CASTRSRGNTEAFF
TRBV19,NA,TRBJ1-1,NA,TGTGCCAGTAGTATGGGGTCAGGGAGGCCAGCTTTCTTT,CASSMGSGRPAFF
TRBV6-5,NA,TRBJ1-6,NA,TGTGCCAGCAGTTACTCCAGGGGAGCAACGAATTCACCCCTCCACTTT,CASSYSRGATNSPLHF
TRBV28,few,TRBJ1-3,NA,TGTGCCAGCAGTTCCCCCTATCCGGCGGGGACCATATATTTT,CASSSPYPAGTIYF
TRBV6-2/TRBV6-3,NA,TRBJ1-1,NA,TGTGCCAGCAGTTACTCCCTAAGGGGGACTGAAGCTTTCTTT,CASSYSLRGTEAFF
TRBV30,once,TRBJ1-2,TRBD1,TGTGCCTGGAGTGACCTCGGACAGGGCTATGGCTACACCTTC,CAWSDLGQGYGYTF
TRBV4-3,once,TRBJ1-3,NA,TGCGCCAGCAGCCTGTCACTTTATCGGGGGGGTGGAAACACCATATATTTT,CASSLSLYRGGGNTIYF
TRBV15,few,TRBJ2-7,TRBD1,TGTGCCACCAGCAGAGATCAGGGGGTTACCTACGAGCAGTACTTC,CATSRDQGVTYEQYF
TRBV5-6,NA,TRBJ2-7,NA,TGTGCCAGCAGCTACCGTTCACGGAGGGGGCGCGGGTCCTACGAGCAGTACTTC,CASSYRSRRGRGSYEQYF
TRBV11-2,NA,TRBJ2-1,TRBD2,TGTGCCAGCAGCCTCTCAGCGGGGACTGTCTCCAATGAGCAGTTCTTC,CASSLSAGTVSNEQFF
TRBV19,NA,TRBJ1-2,NA,TGTGCCAGTAGTAATAGGAGACAGCCCGATGGCTACACCTTC,CASSNRRQPDGYTF
TRBV11-2,NA,TRBJ2-7,TRBD2,TGTGCCAGCAGCCGGGACACTAGCGGGAGGTCCTACGAGCAGTACTTC,CASSRDTSGRSYEQYF
TRBV15,NA,TRBJ1-1,NA,TGTGCCACCAGCAGAGAAAGGAGAATGAACACTGAAGCTTTCTTT,CATSRERRMNTEAFF
TRBV28,NA,TRBJ2-1,NA,TGTGCCAGCAGTTTAACTAGCAGTGAGCAGTTCTTC,CASSLTSSEQFF
TRBV3-1/TRBV3-2,NA,TRBJ2-3,NA,TGTGCCAGCAGCCAAAGACTTTCTGTCGGCACAGATACGCAGTATTTT,CASSQRLSVGTDTQYF